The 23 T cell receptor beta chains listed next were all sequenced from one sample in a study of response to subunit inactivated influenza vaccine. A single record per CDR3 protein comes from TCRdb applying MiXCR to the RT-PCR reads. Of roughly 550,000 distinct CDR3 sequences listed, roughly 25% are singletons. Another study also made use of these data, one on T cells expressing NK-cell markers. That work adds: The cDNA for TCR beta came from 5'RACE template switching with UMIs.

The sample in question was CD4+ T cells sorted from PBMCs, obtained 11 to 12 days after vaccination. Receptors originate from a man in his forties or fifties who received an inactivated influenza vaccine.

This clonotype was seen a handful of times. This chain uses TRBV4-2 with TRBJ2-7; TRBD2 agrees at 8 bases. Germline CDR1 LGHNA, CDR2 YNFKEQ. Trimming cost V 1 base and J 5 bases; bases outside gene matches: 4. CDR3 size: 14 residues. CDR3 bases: TGTGCCAGCAGCCAAGCTGCGGGGGGCCACGAGCAGTACTTC. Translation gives CASSQAAGGHEQYF.

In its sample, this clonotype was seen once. The CDR3 bases are TGTGCCAGCCAAATCGGGGGGGCCTACGAGCAGTACTTC. This sequence encodes CASQIGGAYEQYF. This chain links TRBV2 with TRBJ2-7; 8 bases fit TRBD2. CDR3 length: 13 residues. V dropped 8 bases and J dropped 2; count of bases not matched to a gene: 5. Germline CDR1 reads SNHLY; CDR2 reads FYNNEI.

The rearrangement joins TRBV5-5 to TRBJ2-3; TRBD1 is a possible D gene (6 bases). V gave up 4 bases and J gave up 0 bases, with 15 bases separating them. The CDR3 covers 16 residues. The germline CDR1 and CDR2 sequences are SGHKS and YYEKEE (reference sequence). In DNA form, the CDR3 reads TGTGCCAGCAGCCCCCGGGACATTGCTAGCACAGATACGCAGTATTTT. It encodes CASSPRDIASTDTQYF.

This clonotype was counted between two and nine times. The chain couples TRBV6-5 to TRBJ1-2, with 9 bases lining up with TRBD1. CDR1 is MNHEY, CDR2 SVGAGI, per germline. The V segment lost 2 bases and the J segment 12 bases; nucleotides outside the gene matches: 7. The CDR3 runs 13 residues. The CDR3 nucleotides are TGTGCCAGCAGTTACCTTGGGACAGGGAAGGACACCTTC. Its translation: CASSYLGTGKDTF.

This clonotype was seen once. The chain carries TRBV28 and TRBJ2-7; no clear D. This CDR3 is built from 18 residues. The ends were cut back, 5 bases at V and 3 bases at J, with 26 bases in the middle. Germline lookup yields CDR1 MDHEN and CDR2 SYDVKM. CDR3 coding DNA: TGTGCCAGCAGTCCCCCGGTGGGGTTAGGTCGTGTGAACTACGAGCAGTACTTC. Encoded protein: CASSPPVGLGRVNYEQYF. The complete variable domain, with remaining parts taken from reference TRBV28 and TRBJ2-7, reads DVKVTQSSRYLVKRTGEKVFLECVQDMDHENMFWYRQDPGLGLRLIYFSYDVKMKEKGDIPEGYSVSREKKERFSLILESASTNQTSMYLCASSPPVGLGRVNYEQYFGPGTRLTVT.

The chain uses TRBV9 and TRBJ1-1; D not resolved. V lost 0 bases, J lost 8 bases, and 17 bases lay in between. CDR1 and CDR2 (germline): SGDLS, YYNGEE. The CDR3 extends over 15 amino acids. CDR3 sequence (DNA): TGTGCCAGCAGCGTAGCTCAGAGTACAACCCTCGAAGCTTTCTTT. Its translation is CASSVAQSTTLEAFF.

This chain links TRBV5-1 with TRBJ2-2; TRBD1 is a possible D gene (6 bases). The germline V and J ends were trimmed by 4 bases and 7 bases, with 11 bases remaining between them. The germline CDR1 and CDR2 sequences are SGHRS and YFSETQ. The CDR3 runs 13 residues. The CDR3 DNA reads TGCGCCAGCAGCAACCAGGGGATCGGGGAGCTGTTTTTT. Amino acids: CASSNQGIGELFF.

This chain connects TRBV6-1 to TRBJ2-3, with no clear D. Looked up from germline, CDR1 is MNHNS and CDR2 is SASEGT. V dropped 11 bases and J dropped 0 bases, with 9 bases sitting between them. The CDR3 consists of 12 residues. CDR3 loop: CAHTGSTDTQYF. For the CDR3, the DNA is TGTGCCCACACCGGCAGCACAGATACGCAGTATTTT.

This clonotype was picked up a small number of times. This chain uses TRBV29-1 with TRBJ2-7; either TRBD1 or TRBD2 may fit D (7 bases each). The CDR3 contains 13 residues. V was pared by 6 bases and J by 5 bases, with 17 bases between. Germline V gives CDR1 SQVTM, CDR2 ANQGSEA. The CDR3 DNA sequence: TGCAGCGTCTCAGGGGGGCGGGAGAACGAGCAGTACTTC. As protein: CSVSGGRENEQYF.

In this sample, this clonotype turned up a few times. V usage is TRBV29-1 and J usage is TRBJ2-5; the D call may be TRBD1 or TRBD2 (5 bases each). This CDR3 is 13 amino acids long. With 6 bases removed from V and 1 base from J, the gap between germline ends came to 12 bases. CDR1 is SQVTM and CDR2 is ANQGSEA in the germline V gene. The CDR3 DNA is TGCAGCGTGGCCACCGGGACCCAAGAGACCCAGTACTTC. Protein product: CSVATGTQETQYF.

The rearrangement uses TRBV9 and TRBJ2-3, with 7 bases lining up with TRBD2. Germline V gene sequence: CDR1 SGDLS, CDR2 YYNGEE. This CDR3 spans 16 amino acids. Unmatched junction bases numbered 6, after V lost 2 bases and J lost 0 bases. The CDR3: CASSVLASGSTDTQYF. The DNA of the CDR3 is TGTGCCAGCAGCGTGCTGGCTAGCGGCAGCACAGATACGCAGTATTTT.

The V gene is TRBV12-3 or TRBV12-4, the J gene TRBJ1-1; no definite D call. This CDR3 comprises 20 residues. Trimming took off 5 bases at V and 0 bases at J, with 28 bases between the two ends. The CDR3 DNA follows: TGTGCCAGCAGTCCAACTGAAACAGATTGGAATCGGGTCATGAACACTGAAGCTTTCTTT. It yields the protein CASSPTETDWNRVMNTEAFF.

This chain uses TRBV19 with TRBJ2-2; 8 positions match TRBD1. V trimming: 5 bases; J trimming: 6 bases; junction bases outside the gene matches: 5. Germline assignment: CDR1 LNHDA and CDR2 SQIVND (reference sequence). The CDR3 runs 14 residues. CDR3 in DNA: TGTGCCAGTAGTGGGTCAGGGGGCGCCGGGGAGCTGTTTTTT. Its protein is CASSGSGGAGELFF.

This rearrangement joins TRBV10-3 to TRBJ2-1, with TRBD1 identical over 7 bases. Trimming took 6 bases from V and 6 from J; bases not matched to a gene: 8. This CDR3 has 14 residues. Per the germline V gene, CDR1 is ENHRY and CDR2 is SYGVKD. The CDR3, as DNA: TGTGCCATCAGAGACAGGGAGCTTGTCAATGAGCAGTTCTTC. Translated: CAIRDRELVNEQFF.

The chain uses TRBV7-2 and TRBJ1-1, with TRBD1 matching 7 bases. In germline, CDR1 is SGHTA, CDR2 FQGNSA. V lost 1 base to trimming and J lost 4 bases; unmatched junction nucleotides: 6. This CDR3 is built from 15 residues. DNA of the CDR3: TGTGCCAGCAGCTTAGATAGGGGGCTCGGCACTGAAGCTTTCTTT. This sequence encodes CASSLDRGLGTEAFF.

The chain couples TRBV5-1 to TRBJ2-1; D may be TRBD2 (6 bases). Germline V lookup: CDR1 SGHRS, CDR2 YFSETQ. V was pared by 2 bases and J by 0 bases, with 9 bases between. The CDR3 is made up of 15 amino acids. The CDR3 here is CASSFGGNSYNEQFF. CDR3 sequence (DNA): TGCGCCAGCAGCTTCGGGGGAAACTCCTACAATGAGCAGTTCTTC.

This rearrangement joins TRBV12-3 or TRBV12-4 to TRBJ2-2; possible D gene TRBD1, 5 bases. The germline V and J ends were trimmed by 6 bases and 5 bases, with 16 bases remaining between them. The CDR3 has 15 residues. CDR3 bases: TGTGCCAGCAGAGGACATGGGGCGATAACCGGGGAGCTGTTTTTT. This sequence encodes CASRGHGAITGELFF.

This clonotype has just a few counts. This CDR3 is CASSSPGDTGELFF. CDR3 DNA sequence: TGTGCCAGCAGTTCCCCAGGAGACACCGGGGAGCTGTTTTTT. This sequence joins TRBV12-3 or TRBV12-4 and TRBJ2-2, with D hard to call. The CDR3 is 14 residues long. Trimming removed 4 bases at V and 3 bases at J, with 9 bases between.

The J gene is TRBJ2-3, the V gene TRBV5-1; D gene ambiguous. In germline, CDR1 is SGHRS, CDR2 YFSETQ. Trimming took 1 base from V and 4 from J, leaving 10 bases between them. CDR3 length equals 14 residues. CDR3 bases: TGCGCCAGCAGCTTGTTGTCTTCCCCAGATACGCAGTATTTT. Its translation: CASSLLSSPDTQYF.

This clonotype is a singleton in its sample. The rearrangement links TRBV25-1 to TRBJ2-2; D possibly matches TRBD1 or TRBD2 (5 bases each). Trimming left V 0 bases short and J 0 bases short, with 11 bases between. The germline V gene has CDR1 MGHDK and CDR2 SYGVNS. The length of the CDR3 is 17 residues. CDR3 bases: TGTGCCAGCAGTGAATATTGGGGGACCACGAACACCGGGGAGCTGTTTTTT. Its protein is CASSEYWGTTNTGELFF.

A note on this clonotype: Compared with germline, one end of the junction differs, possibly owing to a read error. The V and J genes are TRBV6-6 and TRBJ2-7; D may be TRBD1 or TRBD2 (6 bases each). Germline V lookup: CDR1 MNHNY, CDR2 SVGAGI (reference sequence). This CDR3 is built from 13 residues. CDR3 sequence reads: CASSYSEEGVRPF. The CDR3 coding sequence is TGTGCCAGCAGTTACTCGGAGGAGGGGGTCCGGCCCTTC.

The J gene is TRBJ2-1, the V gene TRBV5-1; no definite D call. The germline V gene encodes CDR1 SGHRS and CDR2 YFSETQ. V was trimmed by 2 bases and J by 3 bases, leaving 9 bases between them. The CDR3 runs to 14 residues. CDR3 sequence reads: CASSLSTNYNEQFF. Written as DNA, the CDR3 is TGCGCCAGCAGCTTATCTACTAACTACAATGAGCAGTTCTTC.

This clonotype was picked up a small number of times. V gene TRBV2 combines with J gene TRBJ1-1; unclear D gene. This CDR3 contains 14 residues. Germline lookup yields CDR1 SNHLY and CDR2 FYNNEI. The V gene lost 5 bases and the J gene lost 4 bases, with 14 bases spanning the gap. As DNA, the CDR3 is TGTGCCAGCAGTCTAGACGGGCGTGGCACTGAAGCTTTCTTT. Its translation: CASSLDGRGTEAFF.